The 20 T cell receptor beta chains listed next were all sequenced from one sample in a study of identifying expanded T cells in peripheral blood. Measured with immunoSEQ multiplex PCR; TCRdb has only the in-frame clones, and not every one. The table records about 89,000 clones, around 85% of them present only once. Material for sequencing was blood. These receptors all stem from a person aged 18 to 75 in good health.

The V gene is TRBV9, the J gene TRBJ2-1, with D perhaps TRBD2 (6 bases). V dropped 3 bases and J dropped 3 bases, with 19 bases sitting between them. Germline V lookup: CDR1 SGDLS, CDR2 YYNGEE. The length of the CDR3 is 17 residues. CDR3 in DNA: TGTGCCAGCAGCGACTCTACCGATGGGGGAGGCTACAATGAGCAGTTCTTC. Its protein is CASSDSTDGGGYNEQFF.

CDR3 protein: CSGYRGNEQFF. In DNA form, the CDR3 reads TGCAGCGGTTACAGGGGCAATGAGCAGTTCTTC. The chain is built from TRBV29-1 and TRBJ2-1, with TRBD1 identical over 7 bases. The junction had 3 bases not matched to a gene; V was cut back by 7 bases and J by 6 bases. The germline V gene encodes CDR1 SQVTM and CDR2 ANQGSEA. CDR3 length equals 11 residues.

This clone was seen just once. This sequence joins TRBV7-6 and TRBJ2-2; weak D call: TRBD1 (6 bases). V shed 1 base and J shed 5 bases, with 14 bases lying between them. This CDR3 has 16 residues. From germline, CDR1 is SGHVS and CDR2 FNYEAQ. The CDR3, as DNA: TGTGCCAGCAGCTTAGGCGTGGGGGCCAGTACCGGGGAGCTGTTTTTT. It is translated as CASSLGVGASTGELFF. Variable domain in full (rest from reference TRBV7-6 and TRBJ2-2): GAGVSQSPRYKVTKRGQDVALRCDPISGHVSLYWYRQALGQGPEFLTYFNYEAQQDKSGLPNDRFSAERPEGSISTLTIQRTEQRDSAMYRCASSLGVGASTGELFFGEGSRLTVL.

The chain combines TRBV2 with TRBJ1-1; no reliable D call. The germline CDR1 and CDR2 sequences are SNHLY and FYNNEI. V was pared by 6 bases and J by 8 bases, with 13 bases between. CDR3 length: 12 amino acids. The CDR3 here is CASSPSPREAFF. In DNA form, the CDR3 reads TGTGCCAGCAGCCCTTCCCCTAGGGAAGCTTTCTTT.

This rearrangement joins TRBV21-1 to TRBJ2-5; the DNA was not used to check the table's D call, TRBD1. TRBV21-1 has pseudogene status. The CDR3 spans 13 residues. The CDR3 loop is CASSSQGKETQYF. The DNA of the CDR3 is TGTGCCAGCAGCAGTCAGGGGAAAGAGACCCAGTACTTC.

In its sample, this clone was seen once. CDR3 nucleotides: TGCGCCAGCAATCCTGGGGGGGGACTAGTCGGCGATGAGCAGTTCTTC. It is translated as CASNPGGGLVGDEQFF. The chain has TRBV10-2 and TRBJ2-1, with 8 bases identical to TRBD2. The germline V gene has CDR1 WSHSY and CDR2 SAAADI. The CDR3 spans 16 residues. The V segment lost 7 bases and the J segment 8 bases; nucleotides outside the gene matches: 16.

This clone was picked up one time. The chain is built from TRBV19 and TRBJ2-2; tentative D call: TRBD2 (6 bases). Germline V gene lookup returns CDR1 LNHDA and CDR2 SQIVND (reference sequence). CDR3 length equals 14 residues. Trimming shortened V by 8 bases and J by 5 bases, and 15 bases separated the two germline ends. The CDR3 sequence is CASETYSGTGELFF. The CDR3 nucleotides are TGTGCCAGTGAAACCTATAGCGGTACCGGGGAGCTGTTTTTT.

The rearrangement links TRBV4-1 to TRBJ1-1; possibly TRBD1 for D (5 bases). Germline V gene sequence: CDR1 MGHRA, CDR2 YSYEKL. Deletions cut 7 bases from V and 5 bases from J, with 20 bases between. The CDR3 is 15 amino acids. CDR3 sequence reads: CASTLIPGSRTEAFF. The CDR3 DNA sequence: TGCGCCAGCACCCTAATCCCAGGGAGTAGAACTGAAGCTTTCTTT.

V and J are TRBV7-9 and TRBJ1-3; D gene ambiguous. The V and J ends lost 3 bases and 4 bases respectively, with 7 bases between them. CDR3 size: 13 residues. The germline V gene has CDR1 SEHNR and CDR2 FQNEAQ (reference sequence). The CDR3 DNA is TGTGCCAGCAGCTTGGGCAGGGGAAACACCATATATTTT. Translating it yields CASSLGRGNTIYF. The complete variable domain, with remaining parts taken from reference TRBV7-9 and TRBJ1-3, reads DTGVSQNPRHKITKRGQNVTFRCDPISEHNRLYWYRQTLGQGPEFLTYFQNEAQLEKSRLLSDRFSAERPKGSFSTLEIQRTEQGDSAMYLCASSLGRGNTIYFGEGSWLTVV.

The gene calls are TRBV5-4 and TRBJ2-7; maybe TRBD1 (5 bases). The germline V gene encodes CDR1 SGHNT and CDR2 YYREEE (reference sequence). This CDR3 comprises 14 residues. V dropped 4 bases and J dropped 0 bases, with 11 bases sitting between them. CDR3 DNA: TGTGCCAGCAGCCCCAGGGCTAGCTCCTACGAGCAGTACTTC. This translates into CASSPRASSYEQYF.

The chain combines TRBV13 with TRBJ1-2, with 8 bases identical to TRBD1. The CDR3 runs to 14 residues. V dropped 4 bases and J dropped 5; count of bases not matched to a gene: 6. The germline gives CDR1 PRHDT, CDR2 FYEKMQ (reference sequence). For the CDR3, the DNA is TGTGCCAGCAGCTCCCCCGGGACAGGATATGGCTACACCTTC. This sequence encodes CASSSPGTGYGYTF.

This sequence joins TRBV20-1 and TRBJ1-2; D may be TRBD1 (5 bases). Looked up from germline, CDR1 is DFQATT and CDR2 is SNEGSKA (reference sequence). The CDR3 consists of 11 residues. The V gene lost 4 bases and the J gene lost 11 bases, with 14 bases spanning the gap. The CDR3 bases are TGCAGTGCTACGGGCGGGGGAGGTTACACCTTC. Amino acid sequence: CSATGGGGYTF.

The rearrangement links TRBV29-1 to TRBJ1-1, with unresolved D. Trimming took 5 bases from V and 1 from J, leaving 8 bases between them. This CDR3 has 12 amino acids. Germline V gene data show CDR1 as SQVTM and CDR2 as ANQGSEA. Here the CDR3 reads CSVSFRNTEAFF. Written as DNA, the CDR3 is TGCAGCGTTAGTTTTCGGAACACTGAAGCTTTCTTT.

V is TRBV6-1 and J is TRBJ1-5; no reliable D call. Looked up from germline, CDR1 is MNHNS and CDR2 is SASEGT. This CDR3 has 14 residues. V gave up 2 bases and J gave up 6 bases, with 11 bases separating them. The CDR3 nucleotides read TGTGCCAGCAGTGAACGTGTATTGGTTCAGCCCCAGCATTTT. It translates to CASSERVLVQPQHF.

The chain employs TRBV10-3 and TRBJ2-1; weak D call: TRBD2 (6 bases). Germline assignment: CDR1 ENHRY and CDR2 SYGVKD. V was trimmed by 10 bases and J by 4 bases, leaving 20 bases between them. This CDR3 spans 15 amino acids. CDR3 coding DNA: TGTGCCACCAATGGCGGGCGGGATCCATACAATGAGCAGTTCTTC. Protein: CATNGGRDPYNEQFF.

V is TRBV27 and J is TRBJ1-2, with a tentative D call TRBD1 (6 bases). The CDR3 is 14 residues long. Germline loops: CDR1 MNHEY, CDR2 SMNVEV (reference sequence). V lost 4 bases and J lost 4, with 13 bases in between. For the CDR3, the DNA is TGTGCCAGCAGTTCCACGACAGGTGGCTATGGCTACACCTTC. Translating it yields CASSSTTGGYGYTF.

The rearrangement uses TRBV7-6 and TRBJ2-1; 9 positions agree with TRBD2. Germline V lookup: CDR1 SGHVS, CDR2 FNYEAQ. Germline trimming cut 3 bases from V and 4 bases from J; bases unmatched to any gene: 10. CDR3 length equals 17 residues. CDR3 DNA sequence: TGTGCCAGCAGCTTGGGCTTAGCGGGGGCCCCTTACAATGAGCAGTTCTTC. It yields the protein CASSLGLAGAPYNEQFF.

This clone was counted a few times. This chain's CDR3 is CASSIGRLQAEKLFF. The DNA for the CDR3 is TGTGCCAGTAGTATTGGACGGCTGCAGGCTGAAAAACTGTTTTTT. This chain links TRBV19 with TRBJ1-4; no firm D call. The V and J ends lost 3 bases and 7 bases respectively, with 15 bases between them. CDR1 is LNHDA and CDR2 is SQIVND in the germline V gene (reference sequence). This CDR3 is 15 amino acids long.

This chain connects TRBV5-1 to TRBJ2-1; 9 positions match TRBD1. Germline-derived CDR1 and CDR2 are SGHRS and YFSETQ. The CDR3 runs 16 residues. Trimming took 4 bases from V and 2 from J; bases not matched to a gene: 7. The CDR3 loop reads CASSQGQGRPYNEQFF. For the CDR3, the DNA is TGCGCCAGCAGCCAGGGACAGGGTAGGCCCTACAATGAGCAGTTCTTC. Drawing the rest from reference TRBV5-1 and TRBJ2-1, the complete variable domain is KAGVTQTPRYLIKTRGQQVTLSCSPISGHRSVSWYQQTPGQGLQFLFEYFSETQRNKGNFPGRFSGRQFSNSRSEMNVSTLELGDSALYLCASSQGQGRPYNEQFFGPGTRLTVL.

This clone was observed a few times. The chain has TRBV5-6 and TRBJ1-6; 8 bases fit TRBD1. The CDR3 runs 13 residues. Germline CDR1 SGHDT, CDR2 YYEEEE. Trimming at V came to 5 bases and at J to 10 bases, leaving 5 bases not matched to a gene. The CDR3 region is CASSGQGSSPLHF. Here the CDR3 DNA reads TGTGCCAGCAGTGGACAGGGTAGCTCACCCCTCCACTTT.